This T cell receptor beta chain derives from a study of blood T cell repertoires in COVID-19. The CDR3 is made up of 16 amino acids. The germline V gene has CDR1 MGHRA and CDR2 YSYEKL. After removal of 3 bases from V and 4 bases from J, the junction contained 9 bases not matched to a gene. Only in-frame clones appear in the TCRdb table, and some are missing; sequencing was by immunoSEQ multiplex PCR. Counted here are around 370,000 clones, roughly 89% occurring once; the ten biggest clones make up roughly 6.8%. Sequenced sample: peripheral blood. The sequence derives from a man aged 18 to 29 with active or convalescent COVID-19. The chain has TRBV4-1 and TRBJ2-3; 8 bases are shared with TRBD2. The CDR3 reads CASSQESGGGADTQYF. CDR3 bases: TGCGCCAGCAGCCAGGAAAGCGGGGGTGGCGCAGATACGCAGTATTTT.